Listed below are T cell receptor beta chains from one sample, sequenced in a study of blood T cell repertoires in COVID-19. TCRdb keeps only in-frame clones here, not all; method: immunoSEQ multiplex PCR. The sample consists of about 220,000 clones, around 80% of them appearing once. The sequenced sample was peripheral blood. Receptor source: a woman in her seventies with acute or convalescent COVID-19. CDR3s include the opening cysteine and the closing phenylalanine or tryptophan. The D gene is left open where the match is weak. Some rows mark clone size as missing; the rest say once, few, many or name a class of expanded clone.

j_call clone_size d_call cdr3_length v_call cdr3_nt cdr3_aa
TRBJ2-3 - TRBD2 14 TRBV3-1/TRBV3-2 TGTGCCAGCCAAAGGCGGGAGGGCACAGATACGCAGTATTTT CASQRREGTDTQYF
TRBJ2-5 - TRBD1 13 TRBV24-1 TGTGCCACCAGTGTCACAGGGGTAGAGACCCAGTACTTC CATSVTGVETQYF
TRBJ2-1 - TRBD2 19 TRBV9 TGTGCCAGCAGCGTAGGGACTAGCGGGAACCTACCCTCCTACAATGAGCAGTTCTTC CASSVGTSGNLPSYNEQFF
TRBJ2-5 - TRBD1 11 TRBV5-5 TGTGCCACCCGACAGGGTGAGACCCAGTACTTC CATRQGETQYF
TRBJ2-7 - TRBD2 13 TRBV14 TGTGCCAGCAGCCGGGGGGGGTCCTACGAGCAGTACTTC CASSRGGSYEQYF
TRBJ2-1 - TRBD2 15 TRBV15 TGTGCCACCAGCGGACGACTAGCGGTCCGAGAAATGCAGTTCTTC CATSGRLAVREMQFF
TRBJ1-3 many TRBD1 16 TRBV29-1 TGCAGCGTTGAAGAGGACGGACAGGACTCTGGAAACACCATATATTTT CSVEEDGQDSGNTIYF
TRBJ1-4 - - 13 TRBV5-6 TGTGCCAGCAGCTGGGGGAGGGGGAGAAAACTGTTTTTT CASSWGRGRKLFF
TRBJ1-1 - TRBD1 15 TRBV2 TGTGCCAGCAGTTATACAGGGGGCCTGGGAACTGAAGCTTTCTTT CASSYTGGLGTEAFF
TRBJ1-6 many TRBD1 16 TRBV7-2 TGTGCCAGCAGACCGGCACCGGGACAGGGTGACTCACCCCTCCACTTT CASRPAPGQGDSPLHF
TRBJ1-2 - - 13 TRBV6-5 TGTGCCAGCACCCTTACATCTAACTATGGCTACACCTTC CASTLTSNYGYTF
TRBJ2-3 - TRBD2 15 TRBV5-1 TGCGCCAGCAGCTTGGAAGGACTAGCGGCGGATACGCAGTATTTT CASSLEGLAADTQYF
TRBJ2-5 - TRBD2 17 TRBV3-1/TRBV3-2 TGTGCCAGCAGCCAAGCCCAAGGACTAGCGGCCTTTCGGACCCAGTACTTC CASSQAQGLAAFRTQYF
TRBJ2-5 - TRBD1 15 TRBV5-4 TGTGCCAGCAGCGCTAAACAGGGGTCGGGGGAGACCCAGTACTTC CASSAKQGSGETQYF
TRBJ1-2 - TRBD1 17 TRBV18 TGTGCCAGCTCAGCAACGTCGAGAGGGCGGGACAGCTATGGCTACACCTTC CASSATSRGRDSYGYTF
TRBJ2-5 - TRBD1 14 TRBV27 TGTGCCAGCAGTTGGGACAGGGTGGGGGAGACCCAGTACTTC CASSWDRVGETQYF
TRBJ2-3 many - 13 TRBV3-1/TRBV3-2 TGTGCCAGCAGCCAAGAAGGGAGTGATACGCAGTATTTT CASSQEGSDTQYF
TRBJ1-2 - - 16 TRBV19 TGTGCCAGTAGTATGAATTTGGGGGCCGCTCAAGAAGGCTACACCTTC CASSMNLGAAQEGYTF
TRBJ1-1 - - 14 TRBV21-1 TGTGCCAGCACCCGCCCCACACGGAACACTGAAGCTTTCTTT CASTRPTRNTEAFF
TRBJ1-6 - - 14 TRBV30 TGTGCCTGGAGGATCCCCCAGGGTGGATCACCCCTCCACTTT CAWRIPQGGSPLHF
TRBJ2-1 once - 11 TRBV6-2/TRBV6-3 TGTGCCAGCAGTCACCAGAATGAGCAGTTCTTC CASSHQNEQFF
TRBJ1-1 once TRBD1 16 TRBV5-1 TGCGCCAGCAGCCTACTTGAACAGGGGACGAACACTGAAGCTTTCTTT CASSLLEQGTNTEAFF
TRBJ1-2 few - 16 TRBV4-3 TGCGCCAGCAGCCAAGGTGTCAGCGGTGGGTCGTGGGGCTACACCTTC CASSQGVSGGSWGYTF
TRBJ2-5 - TRBD2 15 TRBV4-3 TGCGCCAGCAGCCAAGGACTAGCGTCCCCAGAGACCCAGTACTTC CASSQGLASPETQYF
TRBJ2-5 - - 15 TRBV5-1 TGCGCCAGCAGCTTCCAACCGACAGCCCAAGAGACCCAGTACTTC CASSFQPTAQETQYF
TRBJ2-2 - - 16 TRBV18 TGTGCCAGCTCACCGCGACAGGGCGGGATCACCGGGGAGCTGTTTTTT CASSPRQGGITGELFF
TRBJ2-7 - - 13 TRBV21-1 TGTGCCAGTAAGGGGGGGGTTATCTACGAGCAGTACTTC CASKGGVIYEQYF
TRBJ1-1 - TRBD1 11 TRBV6-5 TGTGCCAGCAGGGGACAGGGAAGGGCTTTCTTT CASRGQGRAFF
TRBJ1-1 - TRBD1 13 TRBV30 TGTGCCTGGATGGGACAGCGTTTCACTGAAGCTTTCTTT CAWMGQRFTEAFF
TRBJ1-6 - - 12 TRBV12-3/TRBV12-4 TGTGCCAGCAGTCCGACTGCCTCGCCCCTCCACTTT CASSPTASPLHF
TRBJ1-2 - - 12 TRBV3-1/TRBV3-2 TGTGCCAGCAGGGCCACAGGGTATGGCTACACCTTC CASRATGYGYTF
TRBJ1-3 - - 11 TRBV20-1 TGCAGTGCTAGCAGGGGAAACACCATATATTTT CSASRGNTIYF
TRBJ2-1 - TRBD1 15 TRBV10-3 TGTGCCATCAGTGACCCCGGGACAGGGCAACAGGAGCAGTTCTTC CAISDPGTGQQEQFF
TRBJ2-5 - TRBD2 13 TRBV3-1/TRBV3-2 TGTGCCAGCAGCCAGGGACTAACAGAGACCCAGTACTTC CASSQGLTETQYF
TRBJ1-1 - - 14 TRBV5-1 TGCGCCAGCAGCTTCCAGGGTGAGAGTACTGAAGCTTTCTTT CASSFQGESTEAFF
TRBJ1-1 - - 14 TRBV18 TGTGCCAGCTCACCCTTGGGACAGAACACTGAAGCTTTCTTT CASSPLGQNTEAFF
TRBJ2-3 - TRBD1 14 TRBV5-1 TGCGCCAGCACGACGGGACAGGGTGGCGATACGCAGTATTTT CASTTGQGGDTQYF
TRBJ2-1 once - 14 TRBV7-2 TGTGCCAGCAGCTTGGGGACTGCGCCTAATGAGCAGTTCTTC CASSLGTAPNEQFF
TRBJ1-2 - - 14 TRBV6-2/TRBV6-3 TGTGCCAGCAGTTACCTGGGAGGGAGTTATGGCTACACCTTC CASSYLGGSYGYTF
TRBJ2-7 - - 15 TRBV7-9 TGTGCCAGCACCGGTTCAAGTCGATCAGGCCACGAGCAGTACTTC CASTGSSRSGHEQYF
TRBJ1-6 - TRBD1 20 TRBV23-1 TGCGCCAGCAGTCAATGCGGGACAGGGAATCAGAGCTCCTATAATTCACCCCTCCACTTT CASSQCGTGNQSSYNSPLHF
TRBJ2-3 - TRBD1 13 TRBV27 TGTGCCACCAGTCGACAGGGGGGAGATACGCAGTATTTT CATSRQGGDTQYF
TRBJ2-3 - TRBD2 19 TRBV5-1 TGCGCCAGCAGCCAACCGAGAAGGATTCTAGCGGAGAGCACAGATACGCAGTATTTT CASSQPRRILAESTDTQYF
TRBJ2-3 - TRBD2 17 TRBV9 TGTGCCAGCAGCGTAGTGGGTACTAGCGGATCCTCTGATACGCAGTATTTT CASSVVGTSGSSDTQYF
TRBJ2-7 many TRBD1 14 TRBV6-5 TGTGCCAGCGTAATGGGACAGGGGGCGGGGGAGCAGTACTTC CASVMGQGAGEQYF
TRBJ2-3 - - 16 TRBV3-1/TRBV3-2 TGTGCCAGCAGCCCAAGTGGGGGGGGCTGGGCAGATACGCAGTATTTT CASSPSGGGWADTQYF
TRBJ2-5 - - 15 TRBV9 TGTGCCAGCAGCGCCTCAGCGGGCCTCCAAGAGACCCAGTACTTC CASSASAGLQETQYF